This paragraph reports one T cell receptor beta chain. The repertoire was sequenced with immunoSEQ multiplex PCR; TCRdb's copy has only in-frame clones and lacks some. Of around 91,000 clones in the sample, around 85% were seen once. This specimen comes from a study of blood T cell repertoires in COVID-19. Losses at the gene ends were 6 bases for V and 3 bases for J; bases not matched to a gene: 2. The CDR3 totals 13 residues. Germline lookup yields CDR1 MDHEN and CDR2 SYDVKM. J is TRBJ1-5 and V is TRBV28; 7 bases fit TRBD1. The TCR comes from a man aged 80 or over with acute or convalescent COVID-19. The sample taken for sequencing was peripheral blood. The CDR3 sequence: CASRGTANQPQHF. In nucleotides, the CDR3 is TGTGCCAGCAGGGGGACAGCCAATCAGCCCCAGCATTTT.